The clone carrying this TCR beta chain has just a few counts. The target antigen is unknown. From the reads, TCRdb called clonotypes with MiXCR, one entry per CDR3 protein. The sample includes around 120,000 distinct CDR3 sequences, around 45% of them seen just once. This specimen comes from a study of T cell repertoires in cytomegalovirus infection. Germline-derived CDR1 and CDR2 are MNHEY and SMNVEV (reference sequence). The ends were cut back, 1 base at V and 3 bases at J, with 4 bases in the middle. CDR3 length: 13 residues. The receptor was derived from a human donor in good health (CMV status not recorded). Some clones in this sample may be carry-over from other donors' samples. V is TRBV27 and J is TRBJ1-5; D unresolved. Specimen: CD8+ T cells from cultured PBMCs, collected from culture after CMV antigen stimulation. The CDR3 here is CASSLYPNQPQHF. The DNA for the CDR3 is TGTGCCAGCAGTTTATATCCCAATCAGCCCCAGCATTTT.